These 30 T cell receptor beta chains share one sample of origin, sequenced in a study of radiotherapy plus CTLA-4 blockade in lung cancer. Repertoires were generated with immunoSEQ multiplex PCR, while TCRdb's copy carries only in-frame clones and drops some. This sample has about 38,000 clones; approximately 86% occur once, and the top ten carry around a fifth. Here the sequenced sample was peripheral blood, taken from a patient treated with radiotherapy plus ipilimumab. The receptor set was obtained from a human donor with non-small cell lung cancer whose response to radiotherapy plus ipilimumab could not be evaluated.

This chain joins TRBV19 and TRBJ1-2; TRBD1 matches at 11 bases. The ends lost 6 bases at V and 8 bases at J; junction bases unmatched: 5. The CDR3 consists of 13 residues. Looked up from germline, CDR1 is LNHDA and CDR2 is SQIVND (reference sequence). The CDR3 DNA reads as TGTGCCAGTAGGAGGGGACAGGGGGAAGGCTACACCTTC. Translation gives CASRRGQGEGYTF.

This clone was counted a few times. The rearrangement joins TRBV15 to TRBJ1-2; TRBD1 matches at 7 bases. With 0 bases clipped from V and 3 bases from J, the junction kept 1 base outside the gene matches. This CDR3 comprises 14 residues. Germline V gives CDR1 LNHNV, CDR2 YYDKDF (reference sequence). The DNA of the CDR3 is TGTGCCACCAGCAGAGAGCAGGGGGACTATGGCTACACCTTC. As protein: CATSREQGDYGYTF.

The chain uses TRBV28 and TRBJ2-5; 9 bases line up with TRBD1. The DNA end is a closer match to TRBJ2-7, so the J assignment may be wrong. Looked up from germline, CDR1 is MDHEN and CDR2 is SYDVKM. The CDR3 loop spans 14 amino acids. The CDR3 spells CASSPRTGVYEQYF. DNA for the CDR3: TGTGCCAGCAGTCCCCGGACAGGGGTCTACGAGCAGTACTTC.

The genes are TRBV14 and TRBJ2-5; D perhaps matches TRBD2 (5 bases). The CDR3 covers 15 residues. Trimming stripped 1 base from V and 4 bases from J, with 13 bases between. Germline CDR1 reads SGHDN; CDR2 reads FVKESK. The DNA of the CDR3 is TGTGCCAGCAGCCAAGGAGAGGGCCTGACAGAGACCCAGTACTTC. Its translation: CASSQGEGLTETQYF.

CDR3 sequence (DNA): TGTGCCAGCGGGGCCAGCGGGGGCAGGATTCTTGAGACCCAGTACTTC. This encodes CASGASGGRILETQYF. The rearrangement joins TRBV7-2 to TRBJ2-5; 8 positions agree with TRBD2. V lost 8 bases to trimming and J lost 5 bases; unmatched junction nucleotides: 16. Germline CDR1 SGHTA, CDR2 FQGNSA. This CDR3 has 16 residues.

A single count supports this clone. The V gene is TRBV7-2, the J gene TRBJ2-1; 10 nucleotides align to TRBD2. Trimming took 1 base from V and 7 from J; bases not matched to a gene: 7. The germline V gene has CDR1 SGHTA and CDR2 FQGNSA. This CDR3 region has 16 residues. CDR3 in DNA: TGTGCCAGCAGCTTAGAGCGGGGGGGCGGTCGGAATGAGCAGTTCTTC. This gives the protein CASSLERGGGRNEQFF. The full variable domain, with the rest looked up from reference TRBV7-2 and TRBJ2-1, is GAGVSQSPSNKVTEKGKDVELRCDPISGHTALYWYRQSLGQGLEFLIYFQGNSAPDKSGLPSDRFSAERTGGSVSTLTIQRTQQEDSAVYLCASSLERGGGRNEQFFGPGTRLTVL.

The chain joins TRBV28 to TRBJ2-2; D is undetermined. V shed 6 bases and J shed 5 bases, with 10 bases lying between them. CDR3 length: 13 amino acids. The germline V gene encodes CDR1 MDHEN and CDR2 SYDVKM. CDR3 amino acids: CASSKTVTGELFF. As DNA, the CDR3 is TGTGCCAGCAGCAAAACAGTAACCGGGGAGCTGTTTTTT.

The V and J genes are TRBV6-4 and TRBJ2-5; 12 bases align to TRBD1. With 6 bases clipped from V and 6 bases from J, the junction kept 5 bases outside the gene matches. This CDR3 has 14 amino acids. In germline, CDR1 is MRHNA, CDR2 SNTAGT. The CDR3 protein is CASRRRDRGQTQYF. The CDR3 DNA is TGTGCCAGCAGACGCCGGGACAGGGGGCAGACCCAGTACTTC.

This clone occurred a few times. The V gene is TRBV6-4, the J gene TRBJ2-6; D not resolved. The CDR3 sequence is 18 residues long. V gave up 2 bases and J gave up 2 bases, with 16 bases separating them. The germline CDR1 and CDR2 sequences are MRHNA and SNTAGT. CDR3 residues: CASSDTARFRTGANVLTF. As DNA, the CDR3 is TGTGCCAGCAGTGACACCGCTAGGTTTAGGACTGGGGCCAACGTCCTGACTTTC.

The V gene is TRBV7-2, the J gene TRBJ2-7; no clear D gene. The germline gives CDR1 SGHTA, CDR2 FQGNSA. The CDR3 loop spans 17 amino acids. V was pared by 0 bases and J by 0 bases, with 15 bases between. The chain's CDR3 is CASSLAPSWRSSYEQYF. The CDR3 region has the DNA TGTGCCAGCAGCTTAGCCCCCTCTTGGCGGAGCTCCTACGAGCAGTACTTC.

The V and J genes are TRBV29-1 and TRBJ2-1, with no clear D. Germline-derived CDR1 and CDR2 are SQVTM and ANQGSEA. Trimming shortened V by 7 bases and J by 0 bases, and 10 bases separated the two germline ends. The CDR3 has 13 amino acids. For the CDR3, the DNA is TGCAGCGCCCAGCCGGGCTCCTACAATGAGCAGTTCTTC. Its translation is CSAQPGSYNEQFF.

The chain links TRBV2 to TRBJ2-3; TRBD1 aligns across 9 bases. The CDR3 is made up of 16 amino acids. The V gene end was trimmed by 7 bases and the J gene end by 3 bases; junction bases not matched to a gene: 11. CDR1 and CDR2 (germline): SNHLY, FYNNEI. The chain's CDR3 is CASTKRTGVSTDTQYF. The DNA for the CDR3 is TGTGCCAGCACTAAGAGGACAGGGGTTTCGACAGATACGCAGTATTTT.

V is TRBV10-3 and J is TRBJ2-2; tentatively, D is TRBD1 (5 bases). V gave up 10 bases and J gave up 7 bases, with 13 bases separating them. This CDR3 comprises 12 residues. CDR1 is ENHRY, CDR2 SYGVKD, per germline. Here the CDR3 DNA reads TGTGCCAACCGACCCGACAGCGGGGAGCTGTTTTTT. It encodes CANRPDSGELFF.

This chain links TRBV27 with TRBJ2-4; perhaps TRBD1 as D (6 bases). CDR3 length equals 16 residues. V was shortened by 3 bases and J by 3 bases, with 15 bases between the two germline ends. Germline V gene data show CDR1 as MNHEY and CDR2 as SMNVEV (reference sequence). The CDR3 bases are TGTGCCAGCAGTTTCTATTTACAGGGTGGCAAAAACATTCAGTACTTC. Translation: CASSFYLQGGKNIQYF.

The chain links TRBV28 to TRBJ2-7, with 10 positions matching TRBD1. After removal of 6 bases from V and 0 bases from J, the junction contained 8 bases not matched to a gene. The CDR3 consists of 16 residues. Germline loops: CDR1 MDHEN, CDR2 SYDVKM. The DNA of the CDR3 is TGTGCCAGCAGGCCCGGGGACAGGGGACTCTCCTACGAGCAGTACTTC. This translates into CASRPGDRGLSYEQYF.

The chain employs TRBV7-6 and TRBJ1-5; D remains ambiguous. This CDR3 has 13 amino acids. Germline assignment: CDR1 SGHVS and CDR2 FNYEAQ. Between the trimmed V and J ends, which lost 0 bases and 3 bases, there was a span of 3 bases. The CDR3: CASSLAYNQPQHF. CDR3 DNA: TGTGCCAGCAGCTTAGCCTACAATCAGCCCCAGCATTTT.

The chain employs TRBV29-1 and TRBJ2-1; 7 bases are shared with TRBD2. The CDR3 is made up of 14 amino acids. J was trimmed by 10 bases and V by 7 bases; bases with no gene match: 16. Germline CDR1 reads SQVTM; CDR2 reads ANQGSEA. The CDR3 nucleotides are TGCAGCGCCCGGGAGGCAGGGAGCCTGAGGGAGCAGTTCTTC. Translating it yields CSAREAGSLREQFF.

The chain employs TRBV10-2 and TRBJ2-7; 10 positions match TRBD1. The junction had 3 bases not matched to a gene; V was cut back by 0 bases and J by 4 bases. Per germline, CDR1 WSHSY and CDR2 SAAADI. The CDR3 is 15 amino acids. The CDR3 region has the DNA TGCGCCAGCAGTGAGTCTTCGGGACAGGGGTACGAGCAGTACTTC. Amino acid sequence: CASSESSGQGYEQYF.

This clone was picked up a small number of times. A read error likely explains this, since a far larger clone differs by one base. This CDR3 reads CSSIQTAGLRKEGYTF. CDR3 sequence (DNA): TGTTCCAGCATCCAGACCGCGGGACTCCGTAAGGAGGGCTACACCTTC. The rearrangement joins TRBV7-9 to TRBJ1-2; D possibly corresponds to TRBD1 (5 bases). This CDR3 has 16 amino acids. The germline gives CDR1 SEHNR, CDR2 FQNEAQ (reference sequence).

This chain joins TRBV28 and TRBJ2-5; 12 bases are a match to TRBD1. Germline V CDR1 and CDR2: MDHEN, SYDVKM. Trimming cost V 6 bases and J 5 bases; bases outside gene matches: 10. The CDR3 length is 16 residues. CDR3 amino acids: CASRGLRDRGRETQYF. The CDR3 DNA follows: TGTGCCAGCAGAGGTCTCCGGGACAGGGGGCGGGAGACCCAGTACTTC.

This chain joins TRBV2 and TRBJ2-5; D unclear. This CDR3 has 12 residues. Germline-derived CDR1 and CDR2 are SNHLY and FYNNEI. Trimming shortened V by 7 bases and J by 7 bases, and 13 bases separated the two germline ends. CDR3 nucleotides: TGTGCCAGCATTCTGGGCCTTGGGACCCAGTACTTC. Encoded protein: CASILGLGTQYF.

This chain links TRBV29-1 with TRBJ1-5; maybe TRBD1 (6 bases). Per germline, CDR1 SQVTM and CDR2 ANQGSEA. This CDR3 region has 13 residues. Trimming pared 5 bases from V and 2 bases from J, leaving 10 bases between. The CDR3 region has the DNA TGCAGCGTTTCACAGGGCCGCAATCAGCCCCAGCATTTT. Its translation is CSVSQGRNQPQHF. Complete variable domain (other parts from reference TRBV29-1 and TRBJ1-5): SAVISQKPSRDICQRGTSLTIQCQVDSQVTMMFWYRQQPGQSLTLIATANQGSEATYESGFVIDKFPISRPNLTFSTLTVSNMSPEDSSIYLCSVSQGRNQPQHFGDGTRLSIL.

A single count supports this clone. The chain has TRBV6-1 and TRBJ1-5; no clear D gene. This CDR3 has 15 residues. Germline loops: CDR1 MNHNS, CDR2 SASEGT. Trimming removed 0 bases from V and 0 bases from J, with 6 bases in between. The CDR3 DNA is TGTGCCAGCAGTGAAGCCCCTTATAGCAATCAGCCCCAGCATTTT. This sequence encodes CASSEAPYSNQPQHF.

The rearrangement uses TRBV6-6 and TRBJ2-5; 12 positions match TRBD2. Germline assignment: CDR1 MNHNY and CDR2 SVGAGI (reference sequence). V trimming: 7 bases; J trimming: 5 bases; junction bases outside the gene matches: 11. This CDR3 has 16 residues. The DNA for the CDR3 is TGTGCCAGCACCTCTAGCGGGGGGGGCTTGGGGGAGACCCAGTACTTC. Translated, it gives CASTSSGGGLGETQYF.

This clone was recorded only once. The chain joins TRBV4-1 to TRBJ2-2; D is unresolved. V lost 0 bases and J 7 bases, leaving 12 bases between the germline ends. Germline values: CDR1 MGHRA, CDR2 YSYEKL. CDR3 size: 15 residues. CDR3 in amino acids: CASSQDGQDGGELFF. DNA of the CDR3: TGCGCCAGCAGCCAAGATGGGCAGGATGGCGGGGAGCTGTTTTTT.

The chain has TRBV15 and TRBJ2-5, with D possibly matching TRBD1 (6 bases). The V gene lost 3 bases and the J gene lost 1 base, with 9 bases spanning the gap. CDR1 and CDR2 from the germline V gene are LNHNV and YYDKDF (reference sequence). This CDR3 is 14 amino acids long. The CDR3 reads CATSSRTAQETQYF. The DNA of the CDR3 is TGTGCCACCAGCAGCAGGACAGCCCAAGAGACCCAGTACTTC.

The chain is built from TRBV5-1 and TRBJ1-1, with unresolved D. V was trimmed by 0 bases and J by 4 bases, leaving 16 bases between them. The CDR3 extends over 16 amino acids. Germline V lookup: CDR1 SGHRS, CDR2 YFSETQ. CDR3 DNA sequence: TGCGCCAGCAGCTTGGCCCCTCTGGGTGAGGGCACTGAAGCTTTCTTT. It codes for CASSLAPLGEGTEAFF.

This CDR3 reads CASSFGTRGEKLFF. The CDR3 region has the DNA TGTGCCAGCAGCTTCGGGACACGTGGGGAAAAACTGTTTTTT. The rearrangement uses TRBV5-5 and TRBJ1-4, with a weak D call TRBD1 (6 bases). The CDR3 sequence is 14 residues long. The germline V gene has CDR1 SGHKS and CDR2 YYEKEE (reference sequence). The V gene lost 2 bases and the J gene lost 8 bases, with 13 bases spanning the gap. Looking up the rest from reference TRBV5-5 and TRBJ1-4 gives the full variable domain: DAGVTQSPTHLIKTRGQQVTLRCSPISGHKSVSWYQQVLGQGPQFIFQYYEKEERGRGNFPDRFSARQFPNYSSELNVNALLLGDSALYLCASSFGTRGEKLFFGSGTQLSVL.

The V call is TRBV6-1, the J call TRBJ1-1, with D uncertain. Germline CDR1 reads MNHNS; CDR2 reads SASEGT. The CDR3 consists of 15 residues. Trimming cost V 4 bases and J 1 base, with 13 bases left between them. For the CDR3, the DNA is TGTGCCAGCAGTGGGAAAACAGCCGGGAACACTGAAGCTTTCTTT. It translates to CASSGKTAGNTEAFF.

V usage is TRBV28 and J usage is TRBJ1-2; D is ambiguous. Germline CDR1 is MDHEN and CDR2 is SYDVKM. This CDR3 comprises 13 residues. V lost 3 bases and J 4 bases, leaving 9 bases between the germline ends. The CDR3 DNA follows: TGTGCCAGCAGTTTGAGGGCACTCTATGGCTACACCTTC. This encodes CASSLRALYGYTF.